This TCR beta chain was documented in a study of identical twins (dated by TCRdb to the mid-2010s). Concerning the study at large: The study deep-sequenced TCR alpha and beta repertoires from monozygotic twins, unrelated adults of various ages and cord blood to test whether fetal clonotypes persist. Replicate twin experiments were performed at different times using different library preparation protocols to rule out contamination. Here is what the overall study found, with its caveats: Invariant T cells such as MAIT and iNKT could partly confound zero-insertion analyses, though diverse VJ usage argued against this for most clonotypes. Abundant cord blood beta clonotypes carried fewer insertions; young adult naive repertoires showed a weaker similar trend, while memory repertoires showed none. Compared with coincidental sharing between unrelated individuals, out-of-frame TCR alpha sequences shared between twins showed an excess of sequences with low generation probability. In beta out-of-frame sequences, excess twin sharing was weaker, because having fewer shared sequences lowered the signal-to-noise ratio. Recombination models systematically underestimated out-of-frame TCR alpha sharing in monozygotic twins but agreed with sharing between unrelated individuals. Because the same donors could not be followed over many years, the conclusions depended on cross-sectional statistical analysis.

Including cysteine and phenylalanine, the CDR3 has 15 amino acids. CDR3 DNA only is kept here, 45 bases in frame from base 1. The germline V gene (reference sequence) yields DFQATT for CDR1 and SNEGSKA for CDR2. Relative to germline, V is 0 bases shorter and J is 3 bases shorter, with 12 bases between their ends. This clonotype occurred many times. It has no known antigen specificity. Per-nucleotide qualities are absent, and no much larger clonotype sits a single base away. Only healthy Caucasian donors were included. Three pairs of female monozygotic twins, all aged roughly 18 to 29 years, made up the twin cohort. RNA for TCR libraries was isolated from peripheral blood mononuclear cells. Library generation was performed with 5' RACE. These reads were obtained on an Illumina HiSeq 2000. A universal primer binding site was added through template switching, and the final cDNA carried a unique molecular identifier so that TCR cDNA molecules could be counted accurately. Specific primers in the conserved constant-segment region were used to synthesize first-strand cDNA for TCR alpha and beta chains. To control for contamination, each cDNA library was double barcoded with a SMART-Mk sample barcode plus Illumina barcodes. TruSeq adapter sequences and Illumina sample barcodes were added in two successive PCR steps. TCR alpha and beta cDNA libraries were sequenced on the Illumina HiSeq platform with custom primers. Under the source paper's analysis protocol: MiGEC processed the raw reads to extract unique molecular identifiers, while MiXCR was used to determine the CDR3 positions. Recombination models were inferred per individual with the repgenHMM and IGoR tools using an EM algorithm. Shared clonotype analysis was performed with the tcR package in R, normalizing sharing by the product of cloneset sizes. To study raw recombination free of thymic and clonal selection effects, out-of-frame nonproductive sequences were analyzed. TCRdb redid the processing of the public reads, applying fastp at Q25 and MiXCR, and retained in-frame beta chains. All rows with the same CDR3 protein become a single entry with the most common DNA and genes. TCRdb's processing, not the authors' own work, is the source of the V and J calls. The sample table lists 700,000 to 950,000 distinct CDR3 sequences, roughly an eighth of them with a count of one. About 1.5% of the sample is in the top ten clones.

These data also featured in a second study, about yellow fever vaccine responses in identical twins. In that second paper, the authors write: According to the authors, the vaccine-induced T cell response in identical twins seemed to be partly convergent and partly specific to each individual. Focusing on identical twins, the study followed the T cell clones that responded to the vaccine, and did so with precision.

The material sequenced was PBMCs. The TCR originated in a woman in her late teens or twenties in good health. This sequence uses TRBV20-1 and TRBJ1-5; 5 matching bases give a weak D call of TRBD1. The base sequence is TGCAGTGCTAGAGAGCCTCAGGGTGCCAATCAGCCCCAGCATTTT. Its amino acids are CSAREPQGANQPQHF.